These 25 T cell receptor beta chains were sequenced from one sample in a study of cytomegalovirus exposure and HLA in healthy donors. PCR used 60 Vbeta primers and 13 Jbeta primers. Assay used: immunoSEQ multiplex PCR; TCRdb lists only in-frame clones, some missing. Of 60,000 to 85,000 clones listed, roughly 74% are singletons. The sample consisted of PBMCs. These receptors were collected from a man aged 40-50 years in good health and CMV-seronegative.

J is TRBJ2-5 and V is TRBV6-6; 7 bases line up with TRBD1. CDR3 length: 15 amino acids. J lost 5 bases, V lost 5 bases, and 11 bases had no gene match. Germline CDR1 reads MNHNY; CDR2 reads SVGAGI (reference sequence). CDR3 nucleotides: TGTGCCAGCAGTCAAGGGGCAGGGGGAAGGGAGACCCAGTACTTC. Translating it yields CASSQGAGGRETQYF.

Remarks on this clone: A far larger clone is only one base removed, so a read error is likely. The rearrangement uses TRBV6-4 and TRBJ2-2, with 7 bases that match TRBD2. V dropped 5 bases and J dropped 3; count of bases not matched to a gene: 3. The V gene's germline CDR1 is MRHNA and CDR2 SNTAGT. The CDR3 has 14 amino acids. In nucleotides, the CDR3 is TGTGCCAGCAGTCCAGGGAGGGACACCGGGGAGCTGTTTTTT. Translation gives CASSPGRDTGELFF.

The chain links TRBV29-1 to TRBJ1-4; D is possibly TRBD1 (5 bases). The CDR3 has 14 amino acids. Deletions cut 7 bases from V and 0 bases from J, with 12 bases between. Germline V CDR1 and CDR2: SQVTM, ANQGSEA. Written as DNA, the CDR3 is TGCAGCGCGACGGGGGGAACAACTAATGAAAAACTGTTTTTT. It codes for CSATGGTTNEKLFF.

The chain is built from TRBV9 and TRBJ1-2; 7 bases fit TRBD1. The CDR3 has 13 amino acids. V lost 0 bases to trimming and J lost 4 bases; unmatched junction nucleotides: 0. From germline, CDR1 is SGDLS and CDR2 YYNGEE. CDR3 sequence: CASSVGDSYGYTF. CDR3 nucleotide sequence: TGTGCCAGCAGCGTAGGGGACAGCTATGGCTACACCTTC.

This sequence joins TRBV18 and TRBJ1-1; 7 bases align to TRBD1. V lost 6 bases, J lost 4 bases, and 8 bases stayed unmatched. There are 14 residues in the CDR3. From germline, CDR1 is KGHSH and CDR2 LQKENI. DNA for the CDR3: TGTGCCAGCTCCCCCACAGGGGAGAGCACTGAAGCTTTCTTT. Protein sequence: CASSPTGESTEAFF.

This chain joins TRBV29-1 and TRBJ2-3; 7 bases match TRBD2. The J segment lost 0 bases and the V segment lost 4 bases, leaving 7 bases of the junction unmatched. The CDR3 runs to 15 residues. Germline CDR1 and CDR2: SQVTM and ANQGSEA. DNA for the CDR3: TGCAGCGTTGGCTCTACTAGCGCAAGCACAGATACGCAGTATTTT. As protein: CSVGSTSASTDTQYF.

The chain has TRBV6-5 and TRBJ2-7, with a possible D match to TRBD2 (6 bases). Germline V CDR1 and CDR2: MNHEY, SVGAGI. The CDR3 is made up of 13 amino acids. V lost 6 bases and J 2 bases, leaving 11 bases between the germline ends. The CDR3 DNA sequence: TGTGCCAGCAGAAGGGAGGTCCCCTACGAGCAGTACTTC. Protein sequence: CASRREVPYEQYF.

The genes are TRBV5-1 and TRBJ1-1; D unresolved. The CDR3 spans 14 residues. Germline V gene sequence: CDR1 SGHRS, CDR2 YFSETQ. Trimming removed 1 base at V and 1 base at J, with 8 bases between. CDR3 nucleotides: TGCGCCAGCAGCTTGATGGGCACGAACACTGAAGCTTTCTTT. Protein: CASSLMGTNTEAFF.

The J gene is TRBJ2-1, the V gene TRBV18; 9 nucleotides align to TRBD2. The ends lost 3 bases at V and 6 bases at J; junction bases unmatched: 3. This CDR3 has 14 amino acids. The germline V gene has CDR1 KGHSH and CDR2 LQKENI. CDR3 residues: CASSPAGGTNEQFF. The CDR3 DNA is TGTGCCAGCTCACCGGCGGGGGGGACCAATGAGCAGTTCTTC.

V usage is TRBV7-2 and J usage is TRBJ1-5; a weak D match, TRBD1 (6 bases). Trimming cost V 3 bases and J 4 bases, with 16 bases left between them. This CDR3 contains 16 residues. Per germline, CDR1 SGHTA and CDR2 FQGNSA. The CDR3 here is CASSFRLAGANQPQHF. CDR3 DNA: TGTGCCAGCAGCTTTCGGTTGGCAGGGGCAAATCAGCCCCAGCATTTT.

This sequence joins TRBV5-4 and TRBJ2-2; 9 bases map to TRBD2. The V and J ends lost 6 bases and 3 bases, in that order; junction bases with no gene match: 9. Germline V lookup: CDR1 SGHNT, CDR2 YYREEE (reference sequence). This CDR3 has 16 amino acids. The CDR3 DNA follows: TGTGCCAGCACTTCGATAGCGGGGGTCGACACCGGGGAGCTGTTTTTT. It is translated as CASTSIAGVDTGELFF.

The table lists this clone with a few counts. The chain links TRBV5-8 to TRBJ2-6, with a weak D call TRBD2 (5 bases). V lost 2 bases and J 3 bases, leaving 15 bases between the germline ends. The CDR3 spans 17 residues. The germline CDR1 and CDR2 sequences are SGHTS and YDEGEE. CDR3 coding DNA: TGTGCCAGCAGCTTTCGGGGATCTAGTATTGGGGCCAACGTCCTGACTTTC. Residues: CASSFRGSSIGANVLTF.

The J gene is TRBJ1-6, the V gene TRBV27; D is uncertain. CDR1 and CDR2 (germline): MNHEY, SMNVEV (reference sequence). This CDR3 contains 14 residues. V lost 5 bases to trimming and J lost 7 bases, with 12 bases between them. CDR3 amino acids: CASSPLDENSPLHF. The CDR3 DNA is TGTGCCAGCAGTCCCCTAGACGAGAATTCACCCCTCCACTTT.

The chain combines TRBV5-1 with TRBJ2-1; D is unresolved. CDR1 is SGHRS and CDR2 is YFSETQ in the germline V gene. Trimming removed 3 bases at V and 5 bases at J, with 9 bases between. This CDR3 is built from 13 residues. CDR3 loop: CASSSNSHNEQFF. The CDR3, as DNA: TGCGCCAGCAGCTCGAACAGCCACAATGAGCAGTTCTTC.

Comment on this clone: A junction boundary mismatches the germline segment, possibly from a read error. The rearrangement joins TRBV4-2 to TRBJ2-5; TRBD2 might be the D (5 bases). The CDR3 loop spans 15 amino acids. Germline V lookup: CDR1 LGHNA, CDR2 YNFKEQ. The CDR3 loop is CSSSQDGVPTWTQYF. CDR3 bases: TGTTCCAGCAGCCAAGACGGGGTGCCGACGTGGACCCAGTACTTC.

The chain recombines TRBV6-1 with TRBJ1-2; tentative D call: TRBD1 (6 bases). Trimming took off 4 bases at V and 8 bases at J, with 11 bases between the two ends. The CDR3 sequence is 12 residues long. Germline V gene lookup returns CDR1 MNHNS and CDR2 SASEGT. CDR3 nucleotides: TGTGCCAGCAGTGTCACAGGGTACGGCTACACCTTC. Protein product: CASSVTGYGYTF.

The CDR3 DNA is TGTGCCAGCAAGTCCCCAACGGGTAGGGGCTACGAGCAGTACTTC. Translating it yields CASKSPTGRGYEQYF. This sequence joins TRBV6-5 and TRBJ2-7, with a possible D match to TRBD1 (5 bases). With 7 bases removed from V and 3 bases from J, the gap between germline ends came to 19 bases. Germline lookup yields CDR1 MNHEY and CDR2 SVGAGI. The CDR3 has 15 amino acids.

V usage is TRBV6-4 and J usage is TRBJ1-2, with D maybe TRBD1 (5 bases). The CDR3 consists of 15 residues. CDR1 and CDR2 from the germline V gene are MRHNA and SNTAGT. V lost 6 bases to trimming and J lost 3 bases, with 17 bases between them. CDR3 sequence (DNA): TGTGCCAGCAGCCCCGGGGGGTTATCTTACTATGGCTACACCTTC. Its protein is CASSPGGLSYYGYTF.

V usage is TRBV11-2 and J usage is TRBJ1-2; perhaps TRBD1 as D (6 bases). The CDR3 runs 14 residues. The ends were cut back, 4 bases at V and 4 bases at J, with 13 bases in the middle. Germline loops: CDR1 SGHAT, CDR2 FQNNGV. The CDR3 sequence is CASSSMDSPYGYTF. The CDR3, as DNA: TGTGCCAGCAGCTCCATGGACAGCCCCTATGGCTACACCTTC. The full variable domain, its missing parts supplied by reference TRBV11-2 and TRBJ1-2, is EAGVAQSPRYKIIEKRQSVAFWCNPISGHATLYWYQQILGQGPKLLIQFQNNGVVDDSQLPKDRFSAERLKGVDSTLKIQPAKLEDSAVYLCASSSMDSPYGYTFGSGTRLTVV.

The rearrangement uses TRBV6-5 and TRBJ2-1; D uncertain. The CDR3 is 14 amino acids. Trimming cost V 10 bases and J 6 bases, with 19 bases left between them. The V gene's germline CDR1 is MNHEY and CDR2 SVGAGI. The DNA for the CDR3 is TGTGCCACCAAGTGGATACTAAATACCAATGAGCAGTTCTTC. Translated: CATKWILNTNEQFF.

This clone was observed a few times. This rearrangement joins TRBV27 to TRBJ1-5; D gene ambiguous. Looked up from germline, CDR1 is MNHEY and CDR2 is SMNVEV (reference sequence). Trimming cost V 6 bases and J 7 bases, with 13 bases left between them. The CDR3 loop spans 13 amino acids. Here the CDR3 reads CASSPPDGQPQHF. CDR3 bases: TGTGCCAGCAGCCCCCCCGACGGGCAGCCCCAGCATTTT.

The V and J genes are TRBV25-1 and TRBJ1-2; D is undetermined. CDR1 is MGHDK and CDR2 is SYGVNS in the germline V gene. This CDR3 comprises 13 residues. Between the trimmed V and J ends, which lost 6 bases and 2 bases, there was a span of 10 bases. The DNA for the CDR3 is TGTGCCAGCAGGAACGACACGAACTATGGCTACACCTTC. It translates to CASRNDTNYGYTF.

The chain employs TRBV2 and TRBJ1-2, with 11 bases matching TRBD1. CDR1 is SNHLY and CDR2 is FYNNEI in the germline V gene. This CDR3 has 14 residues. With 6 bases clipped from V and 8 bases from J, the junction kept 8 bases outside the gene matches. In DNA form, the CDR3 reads TGTGCCAGCAGCCCAGGACAGGGGGCTGAAGGCTACACCTTC. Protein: CASSPGQGAEGYTF.

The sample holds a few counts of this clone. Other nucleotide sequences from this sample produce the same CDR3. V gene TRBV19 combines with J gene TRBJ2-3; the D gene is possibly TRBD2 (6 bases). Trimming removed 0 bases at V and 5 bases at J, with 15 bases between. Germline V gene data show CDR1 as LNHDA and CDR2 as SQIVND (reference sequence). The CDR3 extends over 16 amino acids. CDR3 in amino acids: CASSIESGLAIDTQYF. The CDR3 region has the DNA TGTGCCAGTAGTATAGAATCGGGACTGGCCATAGATACGCAGTATTTT.

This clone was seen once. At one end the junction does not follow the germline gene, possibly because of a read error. The DNA for the CDR3 is TGTGCTAGCAGCTTATGCAACTTATGCGGTGGCTACACCTTC. Its protein is CASSLCNLCGGYTF. The V call is TRBV7-7, the J call TRBJ1-2; D gene unclear. CDR3 length: 14 amino acids. Germline V gives CDR1 SSHAT, CDR2 FNYEAQ (reference sequence). Together with reference TRBV7-7 and TRBJ1-2, the CDR3 gives the full variable domain: GAGVSQSPRYKVTKRGQDVTLRCDPISSHATLYWYQQALGQGPEFLTYFNYEAQPDKSGLPSDRFSAERPEGSISTLTIQRTEQRDSAMYRCASSLCNLCGGYTFGSGTRLTVV.